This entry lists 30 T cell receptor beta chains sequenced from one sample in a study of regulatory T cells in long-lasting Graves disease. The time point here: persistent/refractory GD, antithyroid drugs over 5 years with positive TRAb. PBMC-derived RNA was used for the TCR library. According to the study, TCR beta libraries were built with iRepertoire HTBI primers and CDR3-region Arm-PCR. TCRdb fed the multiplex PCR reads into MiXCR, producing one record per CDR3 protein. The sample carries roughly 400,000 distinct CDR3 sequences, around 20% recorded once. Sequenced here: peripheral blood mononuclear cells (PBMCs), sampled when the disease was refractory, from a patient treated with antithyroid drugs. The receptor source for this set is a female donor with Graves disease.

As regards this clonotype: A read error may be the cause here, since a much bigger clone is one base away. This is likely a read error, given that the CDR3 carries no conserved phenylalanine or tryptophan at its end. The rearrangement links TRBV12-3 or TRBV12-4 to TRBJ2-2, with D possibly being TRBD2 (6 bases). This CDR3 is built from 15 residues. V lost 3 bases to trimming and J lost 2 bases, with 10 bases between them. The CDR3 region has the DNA TGTGCCAGCAGTTTCTCAGCGGGTAACACCGGGGAGCTGTTTCTT. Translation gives CASSFSAGNTGELFL.

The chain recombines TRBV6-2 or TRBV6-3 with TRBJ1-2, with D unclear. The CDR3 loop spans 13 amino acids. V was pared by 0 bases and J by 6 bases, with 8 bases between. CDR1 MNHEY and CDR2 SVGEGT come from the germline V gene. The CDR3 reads CASSYSSRDGYTF. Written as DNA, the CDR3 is TGTGCCAGCAGTTACTCGTCGCGGGATGGCTACACCTTC.

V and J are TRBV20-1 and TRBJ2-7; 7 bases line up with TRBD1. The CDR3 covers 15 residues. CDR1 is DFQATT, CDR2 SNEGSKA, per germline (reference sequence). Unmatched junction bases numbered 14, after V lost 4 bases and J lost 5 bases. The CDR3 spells CSAIQDRDYRDEQYF. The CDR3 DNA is TGCAGTGCTATTCAAGACAGGGATTACCGGGACGAGCAGTACTTC.

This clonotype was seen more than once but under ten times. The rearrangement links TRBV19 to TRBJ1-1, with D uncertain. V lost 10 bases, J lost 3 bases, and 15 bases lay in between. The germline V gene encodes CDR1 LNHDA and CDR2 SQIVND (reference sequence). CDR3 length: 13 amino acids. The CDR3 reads CATTLGSDTEAFF. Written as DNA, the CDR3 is TGTGCCACCACCCTGGGGAGTGACACTGAAGCTTTCTTT. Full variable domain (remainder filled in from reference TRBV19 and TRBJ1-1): DGGITQSPKYLFRKEGQNVTLSCEQNLNHDAMYWYRQDPGQGLRLIYYSQIVNDFQKGDIAEGYSVSREKKESFPLTVTSAQKNPTAFYLCATTLGSDTEAFFGQGTRLTVV.

The CDR3 DNA sequence: TGTGCCAGCAGCTTAGTCAAAGGGACAGATCAGCCCCAGCATTTT. Amino acids: CASSLVKGTDQPQHF. This sequence joins TRBV7-3 and TRBJ1-5, with TRBD1 matching over 7 bases. With V trimmed by 2 bases and J by 5 bases, 6 bases remained unmatched. Germline lookup yields CDR1 SGHTA and CDR2 FQGTGA. This CDR3 is built from 15 residues.

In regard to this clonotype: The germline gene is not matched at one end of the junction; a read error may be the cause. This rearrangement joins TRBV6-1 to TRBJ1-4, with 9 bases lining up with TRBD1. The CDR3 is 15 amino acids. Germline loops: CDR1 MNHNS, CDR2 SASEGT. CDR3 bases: TGTGCCAGCAGTGAATTGGGACAGGGTAATGAAAAACCGTTTTTT. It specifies CASSELGQGNEKPFF.

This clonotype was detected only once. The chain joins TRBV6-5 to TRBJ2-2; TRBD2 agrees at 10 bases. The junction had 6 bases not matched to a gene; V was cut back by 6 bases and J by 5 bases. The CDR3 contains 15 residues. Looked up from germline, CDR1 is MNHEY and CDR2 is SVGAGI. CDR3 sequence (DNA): TGTGCCAGCAGCTTAATAGCGGGAGGAACCGGGGAGCTGTTTTTT. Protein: CASSLIAGGTGELFF.

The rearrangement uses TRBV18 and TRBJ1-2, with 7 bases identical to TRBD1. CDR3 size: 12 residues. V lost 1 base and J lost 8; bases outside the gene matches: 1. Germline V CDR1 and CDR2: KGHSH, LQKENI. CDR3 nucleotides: TGTGCCAGCTCACCACGACAGGGCGGCTACACCTTC. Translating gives CASSPRQGGYTF.

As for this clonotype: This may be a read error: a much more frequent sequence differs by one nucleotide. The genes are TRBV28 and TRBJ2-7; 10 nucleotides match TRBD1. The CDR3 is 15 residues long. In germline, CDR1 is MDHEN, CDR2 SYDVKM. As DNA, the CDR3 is TGTGCCAGCAGATACCCCGGGACAGGGGTGTACGAGCAGTGCTTC. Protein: CASRYPGTGVYEQCF.

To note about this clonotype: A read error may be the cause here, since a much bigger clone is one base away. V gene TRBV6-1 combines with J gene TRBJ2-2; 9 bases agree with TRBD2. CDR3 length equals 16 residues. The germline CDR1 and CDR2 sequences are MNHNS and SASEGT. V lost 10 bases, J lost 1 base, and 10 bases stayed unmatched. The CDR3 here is CANIAATSGNTGELFF. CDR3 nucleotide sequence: TGTGCCAACATTGCGGCGACTAGCGGGAACACCGGGGAGCTGTTTTTT.

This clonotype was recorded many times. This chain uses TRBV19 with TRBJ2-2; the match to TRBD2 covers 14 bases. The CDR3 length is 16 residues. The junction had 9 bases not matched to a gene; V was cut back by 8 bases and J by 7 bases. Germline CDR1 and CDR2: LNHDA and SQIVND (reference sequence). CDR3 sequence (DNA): TGTGCCAGTCGGGGGACTAGCGGGAGTCTCATCGGGGAGCTGTTTTTT. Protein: CASRGTSGSLIGELFF.

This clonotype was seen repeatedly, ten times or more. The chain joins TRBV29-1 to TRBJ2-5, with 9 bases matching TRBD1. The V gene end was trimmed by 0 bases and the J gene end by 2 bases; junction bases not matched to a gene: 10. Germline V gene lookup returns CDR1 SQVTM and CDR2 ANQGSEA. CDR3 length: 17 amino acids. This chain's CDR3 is CSVEDPHRGRWQETQYF. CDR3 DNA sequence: TGCAGCGTTGAAGATCCCCACAGGGGGCGGTGGCAAGAGACCCAGTACTTC.

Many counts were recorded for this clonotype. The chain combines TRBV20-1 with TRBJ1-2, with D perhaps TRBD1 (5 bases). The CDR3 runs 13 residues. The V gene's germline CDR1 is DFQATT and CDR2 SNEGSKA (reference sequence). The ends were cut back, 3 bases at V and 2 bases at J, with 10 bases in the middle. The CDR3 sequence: CSARRDGNYGYTF. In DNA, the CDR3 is TGCAGTGCTAGGCGGGACGGAAACTATGGCTACACCTTC.

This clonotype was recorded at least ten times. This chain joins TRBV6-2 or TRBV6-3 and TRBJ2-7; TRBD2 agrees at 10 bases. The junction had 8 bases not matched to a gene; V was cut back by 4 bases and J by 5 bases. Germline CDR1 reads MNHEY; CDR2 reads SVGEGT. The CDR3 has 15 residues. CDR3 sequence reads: CASSLELAGAHEQYF. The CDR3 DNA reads TGTGCCAGCAGTTTAGAGCTAGCGGGAGCCCACGAGCAGTACTTC.

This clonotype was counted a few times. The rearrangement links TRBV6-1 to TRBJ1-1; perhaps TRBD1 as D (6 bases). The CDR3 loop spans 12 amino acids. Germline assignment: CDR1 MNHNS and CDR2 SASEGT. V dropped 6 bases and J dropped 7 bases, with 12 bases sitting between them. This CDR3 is CASRTGILEAFF. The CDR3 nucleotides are TGTGCCAGCAGAACAGGGATCCTTGAAGCTTTCTTT.

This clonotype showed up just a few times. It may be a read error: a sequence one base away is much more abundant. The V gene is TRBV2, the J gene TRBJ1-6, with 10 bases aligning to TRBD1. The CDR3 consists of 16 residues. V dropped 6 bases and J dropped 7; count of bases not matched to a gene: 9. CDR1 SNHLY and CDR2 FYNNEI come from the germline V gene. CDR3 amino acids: CASRTGTGEGNSPLHF. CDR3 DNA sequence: TGTGCCAGCAGAACCGGGACAGGGGAGGGGAATTCACCCCTCCACTTT.

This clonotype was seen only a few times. CDR3 protein: CASSAQGIRETQYF. Here the CDR3 DNA reads TGTGCCAGCAGCGCACAGGGAATAAGGGAGACCCAGTACTTC. The rearrangement joins TRBV11-2 to TRBJ2-5; perhaps TRBD1 as D (6 bases). The germline CDR1 and CDR2 sequences are SGHAT and FQNNGV. Trimming removed 5 bases at V and 5 bases at J, with 15 bases between. This CDR3 region has 14 residues.

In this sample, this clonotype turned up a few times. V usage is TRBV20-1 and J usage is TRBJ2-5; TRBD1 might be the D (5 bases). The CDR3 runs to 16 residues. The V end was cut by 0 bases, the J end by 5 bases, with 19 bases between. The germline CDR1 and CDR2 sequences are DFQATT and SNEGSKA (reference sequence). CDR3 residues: CSARDPAGSSGETQYF. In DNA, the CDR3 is TGCAGTGCTAGAGACCCGGCAGGGTCCTCTGGGGAGACCCAGTACTTC.

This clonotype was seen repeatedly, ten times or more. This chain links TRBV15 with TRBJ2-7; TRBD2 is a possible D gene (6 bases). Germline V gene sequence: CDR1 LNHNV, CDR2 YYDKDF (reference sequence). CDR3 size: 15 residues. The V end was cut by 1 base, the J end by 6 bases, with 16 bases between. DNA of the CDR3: TGTGCCACCAGCAGAGGAGGGACTTGGAGGCCCGAGCAGTACTTC. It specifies CATSRGGTWRPEQYF.

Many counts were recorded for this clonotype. The CDR3 loop reads CASSEAMGRQPQHF. The CDR3 region has the DNA TGTGCCAGCAGTGAAGCAATGGGCCGTCAGCCCCAGCATTTT. The chain couples TRBV2 to TRBJ1-5; D remains unclear. The CDR3 loop spans 14 amino acids. Trimming took off 0 bases at V and 6 bases at J, with 9 bases between the two ends. Germline-derived CDR1 and CDR2 are SNHLY and FYNNEI.

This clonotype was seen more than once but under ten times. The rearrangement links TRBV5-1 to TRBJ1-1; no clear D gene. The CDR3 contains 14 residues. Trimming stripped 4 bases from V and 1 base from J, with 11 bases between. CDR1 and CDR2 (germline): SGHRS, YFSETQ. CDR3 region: CASSATWGNTEAFF. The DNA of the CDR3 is TGCGCCAGCAGCGCAACTTGGGGGAACACTGAAGCTTTCTTT.

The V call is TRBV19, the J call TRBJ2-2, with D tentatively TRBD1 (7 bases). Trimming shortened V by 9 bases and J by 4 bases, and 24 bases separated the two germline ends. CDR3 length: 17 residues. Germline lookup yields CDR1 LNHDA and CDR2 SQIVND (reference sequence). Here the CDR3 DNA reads TGTGCCAGCCGAACTCGGTCGGGGCAGGGGGGCACCGGGGAGCTGTTTTTT. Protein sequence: CASRTRSGQGGTGELFF.

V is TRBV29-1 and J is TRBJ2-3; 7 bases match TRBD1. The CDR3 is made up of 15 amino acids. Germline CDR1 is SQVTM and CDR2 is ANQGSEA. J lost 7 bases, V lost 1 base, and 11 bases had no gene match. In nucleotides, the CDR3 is TGCAGCGTTGAAGTCCCGCAGGGGGATTGGAATACGCAGTATTTT. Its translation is CSVEVPQGDWNTQYF.

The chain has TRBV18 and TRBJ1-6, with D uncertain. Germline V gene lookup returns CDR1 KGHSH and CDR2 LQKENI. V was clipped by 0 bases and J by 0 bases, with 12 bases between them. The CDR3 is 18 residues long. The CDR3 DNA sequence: TGTGCCAGCTCACCACCCAGAGGACCGATCTCCTATAATTCACCCCTCCACTTT. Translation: CASSPPRGPISYNSPLHF.

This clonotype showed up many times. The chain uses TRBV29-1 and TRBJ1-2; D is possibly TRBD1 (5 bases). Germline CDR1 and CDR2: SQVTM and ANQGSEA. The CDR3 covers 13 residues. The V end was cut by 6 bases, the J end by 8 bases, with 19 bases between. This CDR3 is CSVVVGGAGGYTF. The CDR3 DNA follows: TGCAGCGTAGTGGTTGGAGGGGCCGGCGGCTACACCTTC.

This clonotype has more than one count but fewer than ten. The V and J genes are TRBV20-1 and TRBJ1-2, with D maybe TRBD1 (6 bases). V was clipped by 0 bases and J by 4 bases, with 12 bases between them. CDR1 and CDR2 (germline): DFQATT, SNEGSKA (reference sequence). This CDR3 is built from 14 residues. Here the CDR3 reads CSARDWTDLYGYTF. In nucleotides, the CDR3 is TGCAGTGCTAGAGATTGGACAGATCTCTATGGCTACACCTTC.

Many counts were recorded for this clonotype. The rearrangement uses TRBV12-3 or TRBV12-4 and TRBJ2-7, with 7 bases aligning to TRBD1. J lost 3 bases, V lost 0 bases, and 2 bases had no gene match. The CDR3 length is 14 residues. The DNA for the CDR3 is TGTGCCAGCAGTTTAGCGGGACAGATCTACGAGCAGTACTTC. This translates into CASSLAGQIYEQYF.

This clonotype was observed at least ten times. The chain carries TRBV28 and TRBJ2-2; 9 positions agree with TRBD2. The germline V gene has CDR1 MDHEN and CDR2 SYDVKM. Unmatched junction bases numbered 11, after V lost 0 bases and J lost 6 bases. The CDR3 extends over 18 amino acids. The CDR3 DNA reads TGTGCCAGCAGTTTATGGGCTAGCGGGAATCTTGAGTCCGGGGAGCTGTTTTTT. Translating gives CASSLWASGNLESGELFF.

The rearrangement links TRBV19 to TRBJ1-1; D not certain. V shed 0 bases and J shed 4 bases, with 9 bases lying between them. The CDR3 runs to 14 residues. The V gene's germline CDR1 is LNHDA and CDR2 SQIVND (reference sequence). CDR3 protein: CASSIELGGTEAFF. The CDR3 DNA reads TGTGCCAGTAGTATAGAGTTGGGTGGCACTGAAGCTTTCTTT.

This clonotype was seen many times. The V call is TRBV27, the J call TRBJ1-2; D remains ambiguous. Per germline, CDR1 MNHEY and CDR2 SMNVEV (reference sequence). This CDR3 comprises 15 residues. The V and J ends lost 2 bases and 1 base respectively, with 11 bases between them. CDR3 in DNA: TGTGCCAGCAGTTTAAGGCCCGGGATTAACTATGGCTACACCTTC. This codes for CASSLRPGINYGYTF.